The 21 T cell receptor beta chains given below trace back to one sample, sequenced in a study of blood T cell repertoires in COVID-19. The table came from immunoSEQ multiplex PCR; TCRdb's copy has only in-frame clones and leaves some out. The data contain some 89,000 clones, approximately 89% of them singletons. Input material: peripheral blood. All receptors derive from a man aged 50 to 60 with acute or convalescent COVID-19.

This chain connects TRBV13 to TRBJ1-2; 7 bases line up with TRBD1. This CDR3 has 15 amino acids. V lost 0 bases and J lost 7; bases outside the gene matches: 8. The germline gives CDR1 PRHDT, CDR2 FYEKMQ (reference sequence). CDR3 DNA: TGTGCCAGCAGCTTAGGGACACAGGGGATGGGTGGCTACACCTTC. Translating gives CASSLGTQGMGGYTF.

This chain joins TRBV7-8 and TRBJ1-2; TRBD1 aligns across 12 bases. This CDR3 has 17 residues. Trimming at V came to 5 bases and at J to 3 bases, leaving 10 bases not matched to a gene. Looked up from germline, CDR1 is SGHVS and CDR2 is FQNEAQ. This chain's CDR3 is CASSPAPGQGAYYGYTF. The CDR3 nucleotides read TGTGCCAGCAGCCCCGCTCCGGGACAGGGGGCTTACTATGGCTACACCTTC.

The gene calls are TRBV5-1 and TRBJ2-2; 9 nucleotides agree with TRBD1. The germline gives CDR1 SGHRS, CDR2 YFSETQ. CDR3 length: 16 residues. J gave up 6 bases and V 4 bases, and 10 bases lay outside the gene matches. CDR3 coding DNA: TGCGCCAGCAGCGACCGACCGGGACAGGGCTCCGGGGAGCTGTTTTTT. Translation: CASSDRPGQGSGELFF.

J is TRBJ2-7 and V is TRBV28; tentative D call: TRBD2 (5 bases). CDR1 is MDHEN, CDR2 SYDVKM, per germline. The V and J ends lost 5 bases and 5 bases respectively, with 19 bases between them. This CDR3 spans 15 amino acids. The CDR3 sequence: CASSPTDGIRNEQYF. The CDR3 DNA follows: TGTGCCAGCAGTCCGACGGACGGGATTAGGAACGAGCAGTACTTC.

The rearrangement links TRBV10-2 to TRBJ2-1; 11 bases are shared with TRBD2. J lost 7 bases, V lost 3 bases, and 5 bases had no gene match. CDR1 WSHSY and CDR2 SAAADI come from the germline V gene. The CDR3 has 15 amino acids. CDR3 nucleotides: TGCGCCAGCAGTGACCCAACTAGCGGGAGTAATGAGCAGTTCTTC. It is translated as CASSDPTSGSNEQFF.

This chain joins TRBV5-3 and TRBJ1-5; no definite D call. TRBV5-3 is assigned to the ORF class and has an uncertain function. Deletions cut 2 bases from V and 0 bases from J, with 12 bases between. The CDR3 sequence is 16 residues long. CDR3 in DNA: TGTGCCAGAAGCTTAGACCCAGCGTATAGCAATCAGCCCCAGCATTTT. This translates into CARSLDPAYSNQPQHF.

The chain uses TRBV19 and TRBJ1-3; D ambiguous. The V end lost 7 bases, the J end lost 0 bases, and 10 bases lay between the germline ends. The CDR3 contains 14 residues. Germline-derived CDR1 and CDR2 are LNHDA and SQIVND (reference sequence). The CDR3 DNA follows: TGTGCCAGTACCACACAGACCTCTGGAAACACCATATATTTT. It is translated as CASTTQTSGNTIYF.

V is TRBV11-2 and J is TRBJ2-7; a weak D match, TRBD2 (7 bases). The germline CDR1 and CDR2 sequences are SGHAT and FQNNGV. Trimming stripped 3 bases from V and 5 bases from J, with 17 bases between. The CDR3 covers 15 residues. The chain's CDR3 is CASSFQIREGDEQYF. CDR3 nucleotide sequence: TGTGCCAGCAGCTTCCAAATTAGGGAGGGGGACGAGCAGTACTTC.

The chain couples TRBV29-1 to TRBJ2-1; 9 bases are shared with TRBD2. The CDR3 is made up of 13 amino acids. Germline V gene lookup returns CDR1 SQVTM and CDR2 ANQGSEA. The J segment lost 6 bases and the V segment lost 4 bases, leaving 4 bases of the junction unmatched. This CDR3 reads CSVGAGGPNEQFF. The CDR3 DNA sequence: TGCAGCGTTGGGGCGGGAGGGCCCAATGAGCAGTTCTTC.

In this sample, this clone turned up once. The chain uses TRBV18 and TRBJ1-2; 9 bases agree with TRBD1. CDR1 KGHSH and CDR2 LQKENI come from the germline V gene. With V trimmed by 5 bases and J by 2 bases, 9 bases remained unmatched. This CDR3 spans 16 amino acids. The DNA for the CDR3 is TGTGCCAGCTCAGGGGGACAGGGTCAATTCAACTATGGCTACACCTTC. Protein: CASSGGQGQFNYGYTF. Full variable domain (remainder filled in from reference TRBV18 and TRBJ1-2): NAGVMQNPRHLVRRRGQEARLRCSPMKGHSHVYWYRQLPEEGLKFMVYLQKENIIDESGMPKERFSAEFPKEGPSILRIQQVVRGDSAAYFCASSGGQGQFNYGYTFGSGTRLTVV.

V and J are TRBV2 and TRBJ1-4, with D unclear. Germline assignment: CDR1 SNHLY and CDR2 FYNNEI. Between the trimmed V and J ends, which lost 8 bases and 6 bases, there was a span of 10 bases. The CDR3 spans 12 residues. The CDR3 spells CASRGEDEKLFF. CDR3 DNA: TGTGCCAGCCGGGGAGAGGATGAAAAACTGTTTTTT.

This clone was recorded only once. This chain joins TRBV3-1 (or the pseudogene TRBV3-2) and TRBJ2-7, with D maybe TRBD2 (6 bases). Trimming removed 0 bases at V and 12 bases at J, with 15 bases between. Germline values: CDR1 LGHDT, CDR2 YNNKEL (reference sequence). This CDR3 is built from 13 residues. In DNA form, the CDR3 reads TGTGCCAGCAGCCAAGATCGGGGACGGAGGGCGTACTTC. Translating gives CASSQDRGRRAYF.

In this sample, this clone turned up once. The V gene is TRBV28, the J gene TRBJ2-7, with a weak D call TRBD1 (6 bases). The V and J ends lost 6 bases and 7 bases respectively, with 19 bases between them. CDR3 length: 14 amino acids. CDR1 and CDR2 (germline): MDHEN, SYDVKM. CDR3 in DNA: TGTGCCAGCAGAACCAAGAGGGGGACGGGGGAGCAGTACTTC. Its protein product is CASRTKRGTGEQYF.

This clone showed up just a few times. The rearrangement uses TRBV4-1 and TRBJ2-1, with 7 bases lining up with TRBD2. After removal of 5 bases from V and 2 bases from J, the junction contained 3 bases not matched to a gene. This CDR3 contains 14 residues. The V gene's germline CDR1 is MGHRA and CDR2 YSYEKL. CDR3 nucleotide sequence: TGCGCCAGCAGCTCAGGACTAGCCTACAATGAGCAGTTCTTC. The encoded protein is CASSSGLAYNEQFF.

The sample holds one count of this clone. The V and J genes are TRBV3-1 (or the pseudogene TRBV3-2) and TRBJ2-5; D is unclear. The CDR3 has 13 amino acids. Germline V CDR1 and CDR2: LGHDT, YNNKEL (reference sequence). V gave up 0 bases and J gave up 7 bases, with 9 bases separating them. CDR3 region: CASSQESATTQYF. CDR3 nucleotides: TGTGCCAGCAGCCAAGAGAGCGCTACGACCCAGTACTTC.

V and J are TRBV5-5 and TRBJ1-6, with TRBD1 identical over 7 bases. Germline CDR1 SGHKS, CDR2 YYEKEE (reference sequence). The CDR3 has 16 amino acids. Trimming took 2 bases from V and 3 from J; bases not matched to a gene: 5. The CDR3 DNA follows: TGTGCCAGCAGCTTAACCGGGACAGTCTATAATTCACCCCTCCACTTT. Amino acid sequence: CASSLTGTVYNSPLHF.

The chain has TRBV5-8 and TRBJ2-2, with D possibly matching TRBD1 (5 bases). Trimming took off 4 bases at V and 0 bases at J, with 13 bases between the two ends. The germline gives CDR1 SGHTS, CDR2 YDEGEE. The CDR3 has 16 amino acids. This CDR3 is CASSRGRVANTGELFF. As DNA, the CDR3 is TGTGCCAGCAGCCGCGGCAGGGTCGCGAACACCGGGGAGCTGTTTTTT.

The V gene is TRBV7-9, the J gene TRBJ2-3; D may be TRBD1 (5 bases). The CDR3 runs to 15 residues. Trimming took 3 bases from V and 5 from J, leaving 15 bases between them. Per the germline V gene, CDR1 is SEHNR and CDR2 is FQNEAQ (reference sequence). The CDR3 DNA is TGTGCCAGCAGCTTTTGGGGTAGGGGAAAAGATACGCAGTATTTT. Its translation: CASSFWGRGKDTQYF.

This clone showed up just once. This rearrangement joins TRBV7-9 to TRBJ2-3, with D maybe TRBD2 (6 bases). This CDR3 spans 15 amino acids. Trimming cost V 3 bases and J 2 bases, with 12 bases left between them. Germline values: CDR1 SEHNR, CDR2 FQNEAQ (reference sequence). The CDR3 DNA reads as TGTGCCAGCAGCTTGCGGGGACCACTCACAGATACGCAGTATTTT. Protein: CASSLRGPLTDTQYF.

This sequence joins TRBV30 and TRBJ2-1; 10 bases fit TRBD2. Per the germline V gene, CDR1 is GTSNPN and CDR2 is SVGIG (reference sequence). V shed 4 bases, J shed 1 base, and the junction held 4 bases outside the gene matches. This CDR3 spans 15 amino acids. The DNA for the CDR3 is TGTGCCTGGACAGGAGCGGGGGGGTCCTACAATGAGCAGTTCTTC. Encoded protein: CAWTGAGGSYNEQFF.

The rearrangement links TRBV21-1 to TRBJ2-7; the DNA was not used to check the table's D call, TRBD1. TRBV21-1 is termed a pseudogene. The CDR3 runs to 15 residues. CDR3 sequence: CASSNVGQGVNEQYV. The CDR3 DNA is TGTGCCAGCAGCAACGTGGGACAGGGTGTGAACGAGCAGTACGTC.